This T cell receptor (beta chain) comes out of a study of shared clonotypes between healthy human individuals (dated by TCRdb to the early 2020s). Looking at the study overall: The cohort included three men and a couple of women between 18 and 49 years of age. The study deeply sequenced blood TCR repertoires of about five healthy adults to estimate repertoire size and the extent of clonotype sharing between individuals. Per donor, three plates each were used for CD4 naive and CD4 memory, two for CD8 naive, and one for CD8 memory. Between about 0.94 and 8.9 billion PBMCs per donor were obtained by leukapheresis. To increase sequencing depth and limit assay-specific biases, different laboratories used diverse techniques to prepare libraries and sequence TCR repertoires. General findings and caveats noted by the study authors: Sampling was restricted to blood, and TCR repertoires in tissues likely differ from the TCR repertoires found in blood. Higher generation probabilities were observed for clonotypes shared by all four sorted-subset donors than for non-shared clonotypes. Naive subsets generally had larger estimated clonotype richness than memory subsets. The small number of donors limited the genetic and exposure-history diversity represented. When a few donors were compared, the shared fraction of clonotypes was about 5% for naive CD4, more than 3% for naive CD8, 2% to 2.5% for memory CD4, and approximately 0.4% for memory CD8. Rarefaction of sorted-subset datasets indicated incomplete sequencing despite the large sequencing depth. Based on pairwise subsampling, the degree of clonotype sharing among donors was expected to be affected by sequencing depth.

The donors were healthy, HIV-negative adults with no recently reported acute infections or vaccinations. Only Caucasian adults living in Nashville, Tennessee, USA were represented among the donors. CD4+ T cells were enriched by magnetic negative selection, after which naive cells were positively selected on CD45RA and the negative fraction was taken as the memory subset. After blood collection by leukapheresis, PBMCs were isolated using Ficoll-Histopaque density gradient centrifugation and then cryopreserved in the vapor phase of liquid nitrogen. Analytical flow cytometry was used to check the purity and quantity of each magnetically sorted T cell population. Each sorted fraction had its genomic DNA isolated and then quantified by UV absorbance on a Nanodrop 2000c. CDR1 SGHAT and CDR2 FQNNGV are derived from the germline V gene. V lost 5 bases and J lost 4 bases, and the count of bases not matched to a germline gene is 13. From the cysteine up to the phenylalanine, the CDR3 has a length of 17 residues. Left in the record is the CDR3 DNA by itself, 51 bases read in frame from the first base.

Remarks on this clone: It lacks a known antigen. Base quality data are lacking; no much larger clone is found one base away.

TCR CDR3 regions were amplified from genomic DNA by multiplex PCR using the deep immunoSEQ assay. Extracted genomic DNA from each cell subset was distributed evenly across all wells of several immunoSEQ 96-well plates, and each plate was treated as a replicate. For sorted subsets, roughly 190 ng of genomic DNA, equivalent to some 30,000 T cell genomes, went into each replicate PCR. Purified libraries were quantified with a Qubit 3.0 fluorometer, sized on a Bioanalyzer 2100, and re-quantified with the KAPA Library Quantification kit. Every immunoSEQ 96-well plate was sequenced on a dedicated single-read 150-cycle Illumina NextSeq 550 flow cell. On the authors' methods: Because the immunoSEQ output held only junctional sequences and lacked quality scores, the filtering could not match the filtering applied to full-length reads. To assign V/J genes and CDR3, sequences were annotated against IMGT germline references using PyIR, a Python wrapper for IgBLAST v1.9. Any read was removed if the V/J assignment was weak (E-value above 1e-6), the CDR3 was missing, or the read contained stop codons, out-of-frame junctions, or ambiguous translated residues. V3J clonotypes were defined as sequences sharing an identical inferred V gene, J gene, and CDR3 amino acid sequence. The percentage overlap between two repertoires was calculated by dividing the number of shared unique clonotypes by the size of the smaller repertoire. RTK rarefaction, the Chao1 estimator, and Recon v2.1 estimates of unobserved clonotypes were used to assess repertoire richness. OLGA was used to compute generation probabilities for all TCRbeta clonotypes that the gDNA method yielded from a few donors. TCRdb took over this immuneACCESS table, retaining in-frame rearrangements with V and J assigned. Such tables are incomplete; in checked studies, under half of the missing clones stem from an unresolved V gene, and the remainder is unexplained. The V and J calls and clone size are taken from that table; D and trimming were inferred from the DNA. The sample table shows roughly 2.4 million clones, and around 95% are seen once. The top ten clones comprise 0.1% to 0.15% of the sample.

The sequence was obtained from a man aged 18 to 29 in good health. The sample was naive CD4+ T cells sorted from blood. Per the publication, the cell subset or site label means: CD45RA+ positively selected. Rearrangement joined TRBV11-2 to TRBJ2-5, and 10 bases in between align with TRBD2. This receptor carries the CDR3 CASSAGGKREGRETQYF. The DNA sequence is given as TGTGCCAGCAGCGCCGGGGGCAAGCGGGAGGGCCGAGAGACCCAGTACTTC.